The clone carrying this T cell receptor beta chain was detected only once. The protocol was immunoSEQ multiplex PCR, while the TCRdb copy is restricted to in-frame clones and leaves out a portion. The table records 85,000 to 130,000 clones, over 90% of them present only once. This record comes from a study of T cell responses to AZD1222 COVID-19 vaccine. Germline V gene lookup returns CDR1 KGHSH and CDR2 LQKENI. The V end lost 5 bases, the J end lost 5 bases, and 19 bases lay between the germline ends. The CDR3 loop spans 15 amino acids. The chain joins TRBV18 to TRBJ2-7; either TRBD1 or TRBD2 may supply D (5 bases each). The sequence was collected from an adult in good health. The sample was peripheral blood, taken on day 0 of AZD1222 vaccination. CDR3 nucleotide sequence: TGTGCCAGCTCAGACGGGACCCTCCTGGTCGACGAGCAGTACTTC. Translated: CASSDGTLLVDEQYF.